Detailed here is one TCR beta chain. The V gene end was trimmed by 6 bases and the J gene end by 3 bases; junction bases not matched to a gene: 9. The germline CDR1 and CDR2 sequences are MNHNY and SVGAGI (reference sequence). The CDR3 spans 16 residues. In the original processing: By means of reference gene primer amplification, nucleated cell counts were estimated. Produced via immunoSEQ multiplex PCR; TCRdb's table is partial and in-frame only. The D gene and trimming were derived from the DNA, and the V and J assignments and clone size from that table. Of 150,000 to 200,000 clones listed, 80% are singletons. This sample was taken from a study of blood T cell repertoires in COVID-19. The cohort comprised adults aged about 18 to 100 years residing in under 30 US areas. Participants were placed into cohorts based on the clinical history they reported.

The origin of this receptor is a man aged 60-69 years who had been exposed to COVID-19. The sequenced sample consisted of PBMCs or T cells enriched from blood (not recorded which). This chain joins TRBV6-6 and TRBJ1-4; the match to TRBD1 covers 8 bases. This CDR3 reads CASSLPGQGANEKLFF. CDR3 coding DNA: TGTGCCAGCAGCCTCCCAGGACAGGGAGCTAATGAAAAACTGTTTTTT.